The clone carrying this T cell receptor beta chain appeared a few times. The antigen is undetermined. This entry belongs to a study of T-cell memory formation after mild COVID-19. Study results and caveats: Clones contracting across day 15 to 85 had a balanced CD4/CD8 profile; later expanding clones leaned CD4+. Unconfirmed was the SARS-CoV-2 specificity of second-wave clones that peaked on day 37. Certain responding clones were present in pre-infection memory, suggesting participation of cross-reactive memory.

V lost 0 bases to trimming and J lost 11 bases, with 13 bases between them. The CDR3 contains 13 residues. CDR1 is SGHDT, CDR2 YYEEEE, per germline. 5'RACE primed from the constant segment yielded TCR alpha and TCR beta cDNA libraries bearing sample barcodes and UMIs. MiXCR was run by TCRdb on the 5' RACE reads, yielding one entry per CDR3 protein. Among roughly 400,000 distinct CDR3 sequences listed, approximately 25% were seen once. The specimen was PBMCs or a T cell subset sorted from them (not recorded which). The clonotype originates from an adult woman who had mild COVID-19 (a few samples of this study predate the infection). Cell type and time point are not known. The V and J genes are TRBV5-6 and TRBJ2-3; a possible D gene is TRBD1 (5 bases). The CDR3 sequence: CASSLGRTSGQYF. In DNA form, the CDR3 reads TGTGCCAGCAGCTTGGGTCGGACAAGTGGGCAGTATTTT.